Listed here are 23 T cell receptor beta chains from one sample, sequenced in a study of blood T cell repertoires in COVID-19. Clones were read by immunoSEQ multiplex PCR, and TCRdb kept only the in-frame ones, dropping some. This table has around 97,000 clones, approximately 86% appearing once. The sequencing sample was made of peripheral blood. The origin of the receptors is a human donor in a cohort sampled during active COVID-19.

This clone was recorded only once. The chain links TRBV13 to TRBJ2-1, with a tentative D call TRBD2 (5 bases). Looked up from germline, CDR1 is PRHDT and CDR2 is FYEKMQ (reference sequence). This CDR3 has 15 amino acids. V shed 5 bases and J shed 0 bases, with 11 bases lying between them. CDR3 bases: TGTGCCAGCAGCGGCGAGCGGCGCTCCTACAATGAGCAGTTCTTC. Translation: CASSGERRSYNEQFF.

This chain's CDR3 is CASSHRDRAKTQYF. Here the CDR3 DNA reads TGTGCCAGCAGTCACAGGGACAGGGCAAAGACCCAGTACTTC. The chain employs TRBV27 and TRBJ2-5, with 9 bases that match TRBD1. Germline V lookup: CDR1 MNHEY, CDR2 SMNVEV (reference sequence). This CDR3 comprises 14 residues. V lost 5 bases and J lost 6; bases outside the gene matches: 7.

The chain recombines TRBV5-1 with TRBJ2-1, with D maybe TRBD1 (5 bases). The V end was cut by 3 bases, the J end by 3 bases, with 13 bases between. In germline, CDR1 is SGHRS, CDR2 YFSETQ. This CDR3 spans 15 amino acids. The CDR3 reads CASSSDSPIYNEQFF. CDR3 sequence (DNA): TGCGCCAGCAGCTCCGACAGTCCTATCTACAATGAGCAGTTCTTC.

V gene TRBV7-8 combines with J gene TRBJ1-1; perhaps TRBD1 as D (5 bases). Germline-derived CDR1 and CDR2 are SGHVS and FQNEAQ. V lost 5 bases and J lost 1, with 8 bases in between. The CDR3 consists of 13 residues. CDR3: CASSMTENTEAFF. Here the CDR3 DNA reads TGTGCCAGCAGCATGACAGAGAACACTGAAGCTTTCTTT.

This clone has a handful of counts. The gene calls are TRBV5-6 and TRBJ2-7; TRBD2 agrees at 7 bases. The CDR3 has 14 amino acids. The J segment lost 2 bases and the V segment lost 3 bases, leaving 5 bases of the junction unmatched. Germline CDR1 reads SGHDT; CDR2 reads YYEEEE. The CDR3 DNA follows: TGTGCCAGCAGCTGGGGACTATTCACCTACGAGCAGTACTTC. The encoded protein is CASSWGLFTYEQYF.

This clone was observed a single time. The gene calls are TRBV10-2 and TRBJ2-5; TRBD2 agrees at 12 bases. The CDR3 sequence is 18 residues long. The ends lost 2 bases at V and 4 bases at J; junction bases unmatched: 11. Germline V gene sequence: CDR1 WSHSY, CDR2 SAAADI. The CDR3 nucleotides read TGCGCCAGCAGTGAGCCTCTCTGGACTAGCGGGATGGGAGAGACCCAGTACTTC. Encoded protein: CASSEPLWTSGMGETQYF.

The V and J genes are TRBV4-2 and TRBJ2-7; 14 nucleotides align to TRBD2. In germline, CDR1 is LGHNA, CDR2 YNFKEQ. The junction had 4 bases not matched to a gene; V was cut back by 8 bases and J by 4 bases. The CDR3 contains 14 residues. CDR3 in amino acids: CASAGTSGGYEQYF. DNA for the CDR3: TGTGCCAGCGCCGGGACTAGCGGGGGTTACGAGCAGTACTTC.

V usage is TRBV6-6 and J usage is TRBJ1-5, with TRBD1 matching over 8 bases. The germline V gene has CDR1 MNHNY and CDR2 SVGAGI (reference sequence). The trim removed 2 bases at V and 1 base at J, leaving 4 bases unmatched. CDR3 length: 16 residues. This CDR3 reads CASSYRTGNSNQPQHF. The CDR3 DNA reads as TGTGCCAGCAGTTACAGGACAGGGAACAGCAATCAGCCCCAGCATTTT.

A single count supports this clone. This chain connects TRBV3-1 (or the pseudogene TRBV3-2) to TRBJ2-5; D remains ambiguous. The CDR3 spans 14 residues. Trimming removed 1 base from V and 5 bases from J, with 11 bases in between. Germline loops: CDR1 LGHDT, CDR2 YNNKEL (reference sequence). The CDR3 sequence is CASSQVLSLETQYF. The DNA for the CDR3 is TGTGCCAGCAGCCAAGTTCTCAGTCTCGAGACCCAGTACTTC.

This chain connects TRBV4-3 to TRBJ2-2, with D possibly matching TRBD1 (6 bases). CDR1 and CDR2 (germline): LGHNA, YSLEER. CDR3 length: 14 amino acids. Trimming pared 4 bases from V and 6 bases from J, leaving 12 bases between. The CDR3 coding sequence is TGCGCCAGCAGCCGGGGCAGGGGAGCCGGGGAGCTGTTTTTT. Encoded protein: CASSRGRGAGELFF.

The chain is built from TRBV19 and TRBJ1-5; D is uncertain. CDR3 length: 13 residues. Looked up from germline, CDR1 is LNHDA and CDR2 is SQIVND (reference sequence). V was trimmed by 10 bases and J by 5 bases, leaving 15 bases between them. DNA of the CDR3: TGTGCCACAAGGCGGAACGGATATCAGCCCCAGCATTTT. This codes for CATRRNGYQPQHF.

This chain uses TRBV27 with TRBJ2-7; D gene ambiguous. CDR1 is MNHEY, CDR2 SMNVEV, per germline (reference sequence). The V end was cut by 3 bases, the J end by 6 bases, with 12 bases between. This CDR3 region has 13 residues. The chain's CDR3 is CASSFFPGGEQYF. CDR3 nucleotides: TGTGCCAGCAGTTTTTTTCCAGGTGGCGAGCAGTACTTC.

The chain recombines TRBV30 with TRBJ2-5; D is ambiguous. The germline V gene has CDR1 GTSNPN and CDR2 SVGIG (reference sequence). The V end lost 1 base, the J end lost 5 bases, and 5 bases lay between the germline ends. The CDR3 spans 11 residues. For the CDR3, the DNA is TGTGCCTGGAGTGCCGCGGAGACCCAGTACTTC. This translates into CAWSAAETQYF.

The V call is TRBV29-1, the J call TRBJ2-7; the match to TRBD2 covers 10 bases. The germline gives CDR1 SQVTM, CDR2 ANQGSEA. There are 12 residues in the CDR3. V trimming: 5 bases; J trimming: 6 bases; junction bases outside the gene matches: 4. CDR3 nucleotide sequence: TGCAGCGTTATACTAGCGGGGTTCGAGCAGTACTTC. It yields the protein CSVILAGFEQYF.

The rearrangement links TRBV7-2 to TRBJ2-5, with a possible D match to TRBD2 (5 bases). V was shortened by 1 base and J by 5 bases, with 11 bases between the two germline ends. Germline V lookup: CDR1 SGHTA, CDR2 FQGNSA. The CDR3 has 14 residues. CDR3 loop: CASSLVGVPETQYF. CDR3 DNA: TGTGCCAGCAGCTTAGTCGGGGTCCCGGAGACCCAGTACTTC.

The chain recombines TRBV19 with TRBJ1-5; TRBD1 matches at 7 bases. The CDR3 is made up of 14 amino acids. Germline V lookup: CDR1 LNHDA, CDR2 SQIVND (reference sequence). Trimming took 4 bases from V and 5 from J; bases not matched to a gene: 5. The CDR3 loop reads CASSTTGNDQPQHF. CDR3 bases: TGTGCCAGTAGTACGACAGGGAATGATCAGCCCCAGCATTTT.

The genes are TRBV4-1 and TRBJ2-7; D perhaps matches TRBD1 (6 bases). The CDR3 has 14 residues. V shed 4 bases and J shed 3 bases, with 13 bases lying between them. Germline CDR1 is MGHRA and CDR2 is YSYEKL. The CDR3 region is CASSRRDTDYEQYF. The CDR3 bases are TGCGCCAGCAGCCGCCGGGACACGGACTACGAGCAGTACTTC.

The J gene is TRBJ2-1, the V gene TRBV2, with 11 bases identical to TRBD2. The CDR3 runs to 14 residues. Germline V gene lookup returns CDR1 SNHLY and CDR2 FYNNEI. V dropped 8 bases and J dropped 8; count of bases not matched to a gene: 8. The CDR3 bases are TGTGCCAGCCTTTCTAGCGGGGGGCATCATGAGCAGTTCTTC. Translated, it gives CASLSSGGHHEQFF.

The chain couples TRBV3-1 (or the pseudogene TRBV3-2) to TRBJ2-7, with 7 positions matching TRBD2. The germline gives CDR1 LGHDT, CDR2 YNNKEL (reference sequence). The CDR3 contains 13 residues. V trimming: 3 bases; J trimming: 4 bases; junction bases outside the gene matches: 3. Here the CDR3 DNA reads TGTGCCAGCAGCCACGGGAGGAGGTACGAGCAGTACTTC. Its protein product is CASSHGRRYEQYF.

The CDR3 coding sequence is TGTGCCAGCAGCGAGACAGGGTTCTGGGGGGACAATGAGCAGTTCTTC. It specifies CASSETGFWGDNEQFF. The rearrangement links TRBV9 to TRBJ2-1; a possible D gene is TRBD1 (7 bases). The germline V gene encodes CDR1 SGDLS and CDR2 YYNGEE. The CDR3 extends over 16 amino acids. Deletions cut 3 bases from V and 5 bases from J, with 18 bases between.

Here the CDR3 reads CASSFGPPYSPLHF. Written as DNA, the CDR3 is TGTGCCAGCAGTTTTGGGCCTCCCTATTCACCCCTCCACTTT. The V call is TRBV28, the J call TRBJ1-6; no clear D. This CDR3 region has 14 residues. Trimming removed 3 bases from V and 8 bases from J, with 11 bases in between. Germline lookup yields CDR1 MDHEN and CDR2 SYDVKM.

The chain combines TRBV5-1 with TRBJ2-1, with a weak D call TRBD2 (6 bases). The CDR3 spans 16 residues. Germline CDR1 SGHRS, CDR2 YFSETQ. With 0 bases removed from V and 5 bases from J, the gap between germline ends came to 15 bases. DNA of the CDR3: TGCGCCAGCAGCTTGGGCACCGGGACGGGAGACAATGAGCAGTTCTTC. This gives the protein CASSLGTGTGDNEQFF.

The chain is built from TRBV6-5 and TRBJ2-7, with D perhaps matching TRBD1 (6 bases). V gave up 7 bases and J gave up 5 bases, with 21 bases separating them. The CDR3 consists of 15 residues. Germline values: CDR1 MNHEY, CDR2 SVGAGI. In DNA, the CDR3 is TGTGCCAGCAATCGAGCCGGGACATTAACCCACGAGCAGTACTTC. As protein: CASNRAGTLTHEQYF.